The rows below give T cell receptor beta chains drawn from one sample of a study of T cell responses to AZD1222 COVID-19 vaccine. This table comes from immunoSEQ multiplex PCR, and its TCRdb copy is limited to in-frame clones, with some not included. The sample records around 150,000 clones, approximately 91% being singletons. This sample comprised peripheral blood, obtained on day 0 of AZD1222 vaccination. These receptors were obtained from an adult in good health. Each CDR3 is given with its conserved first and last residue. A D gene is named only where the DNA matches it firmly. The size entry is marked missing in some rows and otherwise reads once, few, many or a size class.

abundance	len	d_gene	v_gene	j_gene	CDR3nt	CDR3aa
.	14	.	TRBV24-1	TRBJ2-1	TGTGCCACCAGTGACCCCCCGACAGATGATGAGCAGTTCTTC	CATSDPPTDDEQFF
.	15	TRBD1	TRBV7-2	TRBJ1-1	TGTGCCAGCAGCCCCTCGACAGGGGGCGCGAGGGTAGCTTTCTTT	CASSPSTGGARVAFF
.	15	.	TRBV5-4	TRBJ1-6	TGTGCCAGCACTCAGGGGCCATTCAATAATTCACCCCTCCACTTT	CASTQGPFNNSPLHF
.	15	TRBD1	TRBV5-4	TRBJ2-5	TGTGCCAGCAGCCCGGTCGGGACAGCTAAAGAGACCCAGTACTTC	CASSPVGTAKETQYF
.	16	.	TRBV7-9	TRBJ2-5	TGTGCCAGCAGCTTAGGGGGGGCTTATAGTAAGGAGACCCAGTACTTC	CASSLGGAYSKETQYF
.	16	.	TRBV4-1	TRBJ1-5	TGCGCCAGCAGCCAACACGGCGGAGGGGGCAATCAGCCCCAGCATTTT	CASSQHGGGGNQPQHF
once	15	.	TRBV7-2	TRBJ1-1	TGTGCCAGCAGCCCATCCCGACTGGGGGACACTGAAGCTTTCTTT	CASSPSRLGDTEAFF
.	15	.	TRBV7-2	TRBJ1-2	TGTGCCAGCAGCTTAGTAGGGTCCCCCGGCGCTGGCTACACCTTC	CASSLVGSPGAGYTF
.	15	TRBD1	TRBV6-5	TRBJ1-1	TGTGCCAGCGGGCACCCACAGGGGACGGACACTGAAGCTTTCTTT	CASGHPQGTDTEAFF
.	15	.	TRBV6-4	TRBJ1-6	TGTGCCAGCAGTGAGGAAATATTCGATAATTCACCCCTCCACTTT	CASSEEIFDNSPLHF
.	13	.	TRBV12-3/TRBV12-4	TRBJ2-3	TGTGCCAGCAGTTTTTCCGGGTTGGATACGCAGTATTTT	CASSFSGLDTQYF
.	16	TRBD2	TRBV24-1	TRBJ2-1	TGTGCCACCAGTCTCTCACAGCGGGGCTCCTACAATGAGCAGTTCTTC	CATSLSQRGSYNEQFF
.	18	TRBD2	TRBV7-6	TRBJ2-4	TGTGCCAGCAGCTTAGTCCTACGAGGGAGGGCGGCCAAAAACATTCAGTACTTC	CASSLVLRGRAAKNIQYF
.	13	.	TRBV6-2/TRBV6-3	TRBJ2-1	TGTGCCAGCAGTTATAGCACAATCAATGAGCAGTTCTTC	CASSYSTINEQFF
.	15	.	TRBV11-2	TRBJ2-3	TGTGCCAGCAGCTTATTTGCAGGACGCACAGATACGCAGTATTTT	CASSLFAGRTDTQYF
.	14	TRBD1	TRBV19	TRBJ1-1	TGTGCCAGCCTTCTGACAGGGACGGGGACTGAAGCTTTCTTT	CASLLTGTGTEAFF
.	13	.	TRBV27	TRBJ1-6	TGTGCCAGCACCTGGACAACTAATTCACCCCTCCACTTT	CASTWTTNSPLHF
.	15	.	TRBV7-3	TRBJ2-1	TGTGCCAGCAGCGCCGGGACATCGGTTAACAATGAGCAGTTCTTC	CASSAGTSVNNEQFF
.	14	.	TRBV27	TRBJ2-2	TGTGCCAGCATTCCAGCCCCGAACACCGGGGAGCTGTTTTTT	CASIPAPNTGELFF
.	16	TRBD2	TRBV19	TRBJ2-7	TGTGCCAGCTCCGGGAGGCGGGCAACTAACCCCTACGAGCAGTACTTC	CASSGRRATNPYEQYF
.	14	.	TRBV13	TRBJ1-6	TGTGCCAGCAGCCCCAGTAGGGGAGGCTCACCCCTCCACTTT	CASSPSRGGSPLHF
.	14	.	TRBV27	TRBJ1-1	TGTGCCAGCAGTCACGCCACTATTACCCCTGAAGCTTTCTTT	CASSHATITPEAFF
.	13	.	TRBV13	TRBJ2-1	TGTGCCAGCAGCTTAGGGTGGGGCAATGAGCAGTTCTTC	CASSLGWGNEQFF
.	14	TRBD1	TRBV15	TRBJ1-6	TGTGCCACCAGCGGAGGGACAGATAATTCACCCCTCCACTTT	CATSGGTDNSPLHF